The clone carrying this TCR beta chain was found many times. Germline V lookup: CDR1 SGHAT, CDR2 FQNNGV. Trimming shortened V by 5 bases and J by 1 base, and 12 bases separated the two germline ends. This CDR3 contains 15 residues. Sample time point: newly diagnosed GD, antithyroid drugs for less than 3 months. Preparation of the TCR library used RNA extracted from PBMCs. The data are from a study of regulatory T cells in long-lasting Graves disease. With iRepertoire HTBI primers and Arm-PCR of CDR3 regions, TCR beta libraries were built. TCRdb re-analysed the multiplex PCR reads in MiXCR, keeping a single row per CDR3 protein. This sample carries around 400,000 distinct CDR3 sequences, about 12% of them seen once, and the ten largest clones take approximately 20%. These same records also appear under a second study, on T cells in Graves' hyperthyroidism and ophthalmopathy.

The specimen was peripheral blood mononuclear cells (PBMCs), collected at new diagnosis, from a patient treated with antithyroid drugs. The clonotype comes from a woman under 30 with Graves disease. The rearrangement links TRBV11-2 to TRBJ2-1; D possibly corresponds to TRBD2 (6 bases). CDR3 DNA sequence: TGTGCCAGCAGCCTCAGACTAGTTTCCTACAATGAGCAGTTCTTC. This translates into CASSLRLVSYNEQFF.